What follows is one T cell receptor beta chain and its context. Its matching antigen is unknown. This entry is derived from a study of shared clonotypes between healthy human individuals. In replicate PCRs of sorted subsets, approximately 210 ng DNA, roughly 31,000 T cell genomes, was used. Produced via immunoSEQ multiplex PCR; TCRdb's table is partial and in-frame only. The data contain about 1.5 million clones, more than 95% of them singletons. General observations from the study: The genetic and exposure-history diversity represented was limited by few donors. In the sorted subsets, rarefaction showed sequencing was incomplete despite large depth. Memory subsets generally showed lower estimated richness than naive subsets.

This CDR3 is built from 16 residues. Germline V gives CDR1 SEHNR, CDR2 FQNEAQ (reference sequence). Trimming at V came to 5 bases and at J to 3 bases, leaving 9 bases not matched to a gene. The chain links TRBV7-9 to TRBJ2-1, with TRBD1 matching 8 bases. Sequenced sample: naive CD4+ T cells sorted from blood. Subset denoted: CD45RA+ positively selected. This TCR was sampled from a man under 40 in good health. CDR3 DNA: TGTGCCAGCAGCCCAGACAGGGGATGGGACTACAATGAGCAGTTCTTC. Its protein is CASSPDRGWDYNEQFF.